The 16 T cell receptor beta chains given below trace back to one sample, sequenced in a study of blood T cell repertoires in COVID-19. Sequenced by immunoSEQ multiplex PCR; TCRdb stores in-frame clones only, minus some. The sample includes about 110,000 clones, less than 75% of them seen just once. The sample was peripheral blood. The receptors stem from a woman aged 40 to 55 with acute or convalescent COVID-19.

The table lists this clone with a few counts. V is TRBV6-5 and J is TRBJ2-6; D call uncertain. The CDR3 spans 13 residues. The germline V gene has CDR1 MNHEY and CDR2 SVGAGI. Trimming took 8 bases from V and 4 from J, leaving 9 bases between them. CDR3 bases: TGTGCCAGCGGCAGGAACGGGGCCAACGTCCTGACTTTC. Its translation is CASGRNGANVLTF.

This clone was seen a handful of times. This chain's CDR3 is CASSVGTTTGELFF. The CDR3 coding sequence is TGTGCCAGCAGCGTCGGGACAACAACCGGGGAGCTGTTTTTT. The rearrangement uses TRBV5-4 and TRBJ2-2; D is possibly TRBD1 (6 bases). This CDR3 has 14 residues. Germline CDR1 and CDR2: SGHNT and YYREEE (reference sequence). The V end lost 4 bases, the J end lost 5 bases, and 12 bases lay between the germline ends.

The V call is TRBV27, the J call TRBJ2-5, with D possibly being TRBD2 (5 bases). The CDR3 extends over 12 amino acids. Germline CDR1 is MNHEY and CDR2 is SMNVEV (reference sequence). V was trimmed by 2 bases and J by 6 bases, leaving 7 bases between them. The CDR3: CASSLNGKTQYF. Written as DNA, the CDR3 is TGTGCCAGCAGTTTAAACGGGAAGACCCAGTACTTC.

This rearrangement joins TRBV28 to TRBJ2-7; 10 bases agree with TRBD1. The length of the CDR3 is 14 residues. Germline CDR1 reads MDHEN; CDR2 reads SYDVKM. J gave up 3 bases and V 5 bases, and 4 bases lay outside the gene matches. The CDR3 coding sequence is TGTGCCAGCAGTCAGACAGGGGGCGGCTACGAGCAGTACTTC. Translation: CASSQTGGGYEQYF.

The CDR3 coding sequence is TGTGCCAGCAGCTTAGTGGCCGGTGGACAGGGGACTTACGAGCAGTACTTC. It is translated as CASSLVAGGQGTYEQYF. The chain combines TRBV7-2 with TRBJ2-7, with 9 positions matching TRBD1. Germline loops: CDR1 SGHTA, CDR2 FQGNSA. The trim removed 1 base at V and 4 bases at J, leaving 11 bases unmatched. The CDR3 contains 17 residues.

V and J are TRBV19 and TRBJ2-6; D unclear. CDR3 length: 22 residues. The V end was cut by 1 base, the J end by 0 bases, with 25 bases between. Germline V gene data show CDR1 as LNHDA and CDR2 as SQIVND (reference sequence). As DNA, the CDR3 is TGTGCCAGTAGTATAGCCAGTATGGTGTCCGCCCTCAAACACTCTGGGGCCAACGTCCTGACTTTC. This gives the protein CASSIASMVSALKHSGANVLTF.

CDR3 residues: CASSLTVGTGELFF. The CDR3 DNA follows: TGCGCCAGCAGCTTGACTGTTGGCACCGGGGAGCTGTTTTTT. This chain joins TRBV5-1 and TRBJ2-2; no clear D. The CDR3 consists of 14 residues. Trimming removed 1 base at V and 4 bases at J, with 8 bases between. CDR1 is SGHRS and CDR2 is YFSETQ in the germline V gene.

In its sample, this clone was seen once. CDR3 in DNA: TGTGCCAGCAGTTCGCCGTCGGGATACCCCACAGATACGCAGTATTTT. Translated: CASSSPSGYPTDTQYF. The chain couples TRBV28 to TRBJ2-3; D is possibly TRBD2 (5 bases). The germline V gene encodes CDR1 MDHEN and CDR2 SYDVKM. The CDR3 totals 16 residues. V lost 4 bases and J 2 bases, leaving 16 bases between the germline ends.

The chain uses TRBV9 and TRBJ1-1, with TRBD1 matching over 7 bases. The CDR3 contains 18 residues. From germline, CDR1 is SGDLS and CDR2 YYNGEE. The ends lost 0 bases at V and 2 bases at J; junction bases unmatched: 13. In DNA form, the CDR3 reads TGTGCCAGCAGCGTAGGGGGGACCGGGACAGAAATCAACACTGAAGCTTTCTTT. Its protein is CASSVGGTGTEINTEAFF.

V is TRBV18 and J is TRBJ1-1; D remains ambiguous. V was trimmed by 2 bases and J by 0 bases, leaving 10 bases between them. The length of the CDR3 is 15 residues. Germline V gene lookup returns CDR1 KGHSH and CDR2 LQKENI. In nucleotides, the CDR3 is TGTGCCAGCTCACCAATCGAGGCATTGAACACTGAAGCTTTCTTT. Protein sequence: CASSPIEALNTEAFF.

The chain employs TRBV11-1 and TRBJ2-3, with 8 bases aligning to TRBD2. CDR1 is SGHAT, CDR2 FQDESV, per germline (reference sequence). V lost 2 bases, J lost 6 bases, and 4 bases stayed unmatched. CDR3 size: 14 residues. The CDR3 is CASSLTGGEDTQYF. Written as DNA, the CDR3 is TGTGCCAGCAGCTTAACGGGGGGGGAGGATACGCAGTATTTT.

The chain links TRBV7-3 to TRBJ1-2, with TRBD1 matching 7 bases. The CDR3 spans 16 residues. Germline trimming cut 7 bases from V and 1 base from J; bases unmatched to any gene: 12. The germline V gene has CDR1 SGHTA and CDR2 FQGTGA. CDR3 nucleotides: TGTGCCAGCAAGTTCCCCGGGGACAGCTATAACTATGGCTACACCTTC. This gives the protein CASKFPGDSYNYGYTF.

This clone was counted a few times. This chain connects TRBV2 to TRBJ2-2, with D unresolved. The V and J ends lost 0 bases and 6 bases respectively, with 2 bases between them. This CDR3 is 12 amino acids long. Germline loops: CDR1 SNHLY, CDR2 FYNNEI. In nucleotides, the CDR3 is TGTGCCAGCAGTGAAGCCGCCGGGGAGCTGTTTTTT. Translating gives CASSEAAGELFF.

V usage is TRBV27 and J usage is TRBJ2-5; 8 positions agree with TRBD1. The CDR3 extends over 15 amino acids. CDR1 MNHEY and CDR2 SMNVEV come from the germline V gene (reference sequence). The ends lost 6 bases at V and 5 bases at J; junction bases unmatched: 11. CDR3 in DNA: TGTGCCAGCAGCCGAAAGACAGGGGTGAGGGAGACCCAGTACTTC. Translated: CASSRKTGVRETQYF.

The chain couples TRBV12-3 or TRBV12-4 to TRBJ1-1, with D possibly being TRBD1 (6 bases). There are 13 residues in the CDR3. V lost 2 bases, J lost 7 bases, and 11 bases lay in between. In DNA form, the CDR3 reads TGTGCCAGCAGTTTATCGTCGGACAGTGAAGCTTTCTTT. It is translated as CASSLSSDSEAFF.

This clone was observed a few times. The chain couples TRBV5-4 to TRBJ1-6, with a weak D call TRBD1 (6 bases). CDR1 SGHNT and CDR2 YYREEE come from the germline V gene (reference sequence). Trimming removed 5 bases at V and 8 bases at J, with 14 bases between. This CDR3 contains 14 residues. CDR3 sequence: CASSEGVRDSPLHF. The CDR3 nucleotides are TGTGCCAGCAGTGAGGGGGTTAGGGATTCACCCCTCCACTTT.